The 24 T cell receptor beta chains given below trace back to one sample, sequenced in a study of post-analysis software for immune sequencing data. Findings and caveats of the study: With TRBV5-6, TRBV5-1 and TRBV20-1 included, five TRBV segments were more frequent in patients than in controls.

Their antigens remain unidentified. The TCR beta cDNA libraries contained unique molecular identifiers. TCRdb processed the PCR reads anew with MiXCR; each CDR3 protein has one entry. This repertoire shows about 540,000 distinct CDR3 sequences, around a third found once; its top ten account for approximately 6%. Sequencing was performed on blood. Source of these receptors: a girl under 18 with multiple sclerosis.

This clonotype was seen only a few times. This chain links TRBV6-5 with TRBJ2-5, with D perhaps TRBD1 or TRBD2 (5 bases each). The end of the DNA fits TRBJ2-7 better, so the J call may be wrong. The CDR3 has 14 amino acids. The germline V gene has CDR1 MNHEY and CDR2 SVGAGI. For the CDR3, the DNA is TGTGCCAGCAGTTCCGGGACGGTCCCCTACGAGCAGTACTTC. Its translation: CASSSGTVPYEQYF.

The rearrangement uses TRBV27 and TRBJ2-5, with 12 bases lining up with TRBD2. CDR1 is MNHEY, CDR2 SMNVEV, per germline (reference sequence). V was clipped by 4 bases and J by 3 bases; unmatched bases: 3. CDR3 length: 15 amino acids. The CDR3 spells CASSSRTSGKETQYF. Here the CDR3 DNA reads TGTGCCAGCAGTTCGCGGACTAGCGGGAAAGAGACCCAGTACTTC.

The DNA of the CDR3 is TGCGCCAGCAGCTTTGAAGGGGACATTCAGTACTTC. It specifies CASSFEGDIQYF. This chain uses TRBV5-1 with TRBJ2-4, with D maybe TRBD1 (5 bases). There are 12 residues in the CDR3. The ends were cut back, 2 bases at V and 8 bases at J, with 8 bases in the middle. CDR1 is SGHRS, CDR2 YFSETQ, per germline.

The chain employs TRBV3-1 and TRBJ2-5; a possible D gene is TRBD2 (6 bases). Trimming pared 0 bases from V and 0 bases from J, leaving 8 bases between. Germline V gene data show CDR1 as LGHDT and CDR2 as YNNKEL (reference sequence). The length of the CDR3 is 15 residues. CDR3 sequence reads: CASSQDGGYQETQYF. The CDR3, as DNA: TGTGCCAGCAGCCAAGATGGAGGGTACCAAGAGACCCAGTACTTC.

This clonotype was observed at least ten times. This chain uses TRBV13 with TRBJ2-4; the match to TRBD1 covers 12 bases. From germline, CDR1 is PRHDT and CDR2 FYEKMQ (reference sequence). Trimming removed 5 bases from V and 12 bases from J; junction bases left unmatched: 11. This CDR3 region has 15 residues. The CDR3 is CASSPRGTGGLTQYF. The CDR3 nucleotides read TGTGCCAGCAGCCCCCGCGGGACAGGGGGCCTTACTCAGTACTTC.

This clonotype has just a few counts. V gene TRBV5-7 combines with J gene TRBJ2-5; the D call may be TRBD1 or TRBD2 (6 bases each). TRBV5-7 is known as an ORF, though its function is uncertain. CDR3 length: 14 amino acids. The ends were cut back, 1 base at V and 5 bases at J, with 12 bases in the middle. The CDR3: CASSLSGGGETQYF. The CDR3 DNA reads TGTGCCAGCAGCTTGAGTGGAGGGGGGGAGACCCAGTACTTC.

The rearrangement uses TRBV6-1 and TRBJ1-1, with D perhaps TRBD1 (6 bases). Germline V gives CDR1 MNHNS, CDR2 SASEGT. The ends were cut back, 6 bases at V and 5 bases at J, with 16 bases in the middle. The CDR3 loop spans 14 amino acids. CDR3 DNA: TGTGCCAGCAGGGCCGGGCAGGGGTGGACTGAAGCTTTCTTT. It yields the protein CASRAGQGWTEAFF.

This clonotype was picked up a small number of times. V usage is TRBV7-3 and J usage is TRBJ1-1; D not resolved. This CDR3 has 13 amino acids. Between the trimmed V and J ends, which lost 1 base and 1 base, there was a span of 4 bases. Germline CDR1 and CDR2: SGHTA and FQGTGA. This CDR3 is CASSLKRNTEAFF. The CDR3 region has the DNA TGTGCCAGCAGCTTAAAACGGAACACTGAAGCTTTCTTT.

This clonotype has more than one count but fewer than ten. This chain links TRBV13 with TRBJ1-2; 9 bases are shared with TRBD1. Germline V gene data show CDR1 as PRHDT and CDR2 as FYEKMQ (reference sequence). J was trimmed by 4 bases and V by 4 bases; bases with no gene match: 4. CDR3 length: 14 residues. The CDR3 reads CASSSGTGFYGYTF. Here the CDR3 DNA reads TGTGCCAGCAGCTCCGGGACAGGGTTCTATGGCTACACCTTC.

The chain is built from TRBV27 and TRBJ1-4, with D perhaps TRBD1 (5 bases). The germline V gene has CDR1 MNHEY and CDR2 SMNVEV (reference sequence). With 5 bases removed from V and 8 bases from J, the gap between germline ends came to 18 bases. The CDR3 sequence is 15 residues long. This CDR3 reads CASSLRTGTGEKLFF. CDR3 DNA: TGTGCCAGCAGTCTGAGGACTGGGACGGGCGAAAAACTGTTTTTT.

By frequency in the sample, this clonotype is large. The chain has TRBV10-2 and TRBJ2-3; 7 bases match TRBD2. Germline trimming cut 6 bases from V and 6 bases from J; bases unmatched to any gene: 3. The CDR3 runs 12 residues. Germline V gene sequence: CDR1 WSHSY, CDR2 SAAADI. CDR3 sequence (DNA): TGCGCCAGCAGCTCACTAGCGGATACGCAGTATTTT. It yields the protein CASSSLADTQYF.

The chain links TRBV29-1 to TRBJ1-1; TRBD1 might be the D (5 bases). Germline CDR1 and CDR2: SQVTM and ANQGSEA. The CDR3 sequence is 14 residues long. Trimming shortened V by 4 bases and J by 4 bases, and 16 bases separated the two germline ends. CDR3 region: CSVVRDLPSTEAFF. The CDR3 DNA follows: TGCAGCGTTGTCCGGGACCTCCCCAGCACTGAAGCTTTCTTT.

J is TRBJ2-1 and V is TRBV5-1; D is perhaps TRBD2 (5 bases). CDR3 length: 15 amino acids. Germline CDR1 reads SGHRS; CDR2 reads YFSETQ. The ends were cut back, 0 bases at V and 3 bases at J, with 10 bases in the middle. CDR3 sequence: CASSLVPSNYNEQFF. In DNA, the CDR3 is TGCGCCAGCAGCTTGGTGCCTAGCAACTACAATGAGCAGTTCTTC.

This chain uses TRBV4-1 with TRBJ1-1, with a possible D match to TRBD1 (5 bases). Germline V gene data show CDR1 as MGHRA and CDR2 as YSYEKL. Trimming took off 4 bases at V and 1 base at J, with 16 bases between the two ends. CDR3 length: 16 residues. CDR3 residues: CASSPIPGPGNTEAFF. The CDR3 region has the DNA TGCGCCAGCAGCCCAATACCGGGGCCCGGGAACACTGAAGCTTTCTTT.

There are a few counts of this clonotype. CDR3 loop: CASSYRGFQSPLHF. CDR3 sequence (DNA): TGTGCCAGCAGTTATCGGGGGTTTCAATCACCCCTCCACTTT. The chain employs TRBV6-6 and TRBJ1-6, with D perhaps TRBD1 (5 bases). Trimming left V 3 bases short and J 10 bases short, with 13 bases between. Germline V lookup: CDR1 MNHNY, CDR2 SVGAGI (reference sequence). The CDR3 has 14 amino acids.

This clonotype appeared a few times. The chain is built from TRBV5-1 and TRBJ2-5, with 9 positions matching TRBD1. The CDR3 has 14 amino acids. V dropped 4 bases and J dropped 5; count of bases not matched to a gene: 6. Germline CDR1 and CDR2: SGHRS and YFSETQ. The CDR3 sequence is CASSQSGTGETQYF. The CDR3 bases are TGCGCCAGCAGCCAGAGCGGGACAGGGGAGACCCAGTACTTC.

This clonotype showed up just once. The DNA of the CDR3 is TGTGCCATCAGGGGCGATACAGGGGGAAGGGAGCAGTACTTC. Protein sequence: CAIRGDTGGREQYF. The genes are TRBV10-3 and TRBJ2-7; TRBD1 matches 8 bases. The ends lost 6 bases at V and 7 bases at J; junction bases unmatched: 11. Germline assignment: CDR1 ENHRY and CDR2 SYGVKD. This CDR3 has 14 residues.

As DNA, the CDR3 is TGCGCCAGCAGCTTACTCGGACAGTTTACCAATGAGCAGTTCTTC. Amino acids: CASSLLGQFTNEQFF. V is TRBV5-1 and J is TRBJ2-1, with D perhaps TRBD1 (6 bases). The germline V gene encodes CDR1 SGHRS and CDR2 YFSETQ. The V end lost 2 bases, the J end lost 6 bases, and 15 bases lay between the germline ends. The CDR3 spans 15 residues.

The chain couples TRBV2 to TRBJ2-7, with D perhaps matching TRBD2 (7 bases). Germline CDR1 and CDR2: SNHLY and FYNNEI. The CDR3 covers 20 residues. V was cut by 4 bases and J by 7 bases, with 35 bases left in between. The CDR3 nucleotides are TGTGCCAGCAGTGGGGGGCCAGCGGGGCAACATACCGGGACCAACAATGAGCAGTACTTC. Residues: CASSGGPAGQHTGTNNEQYF.

This clonotype was seen a few times. The V gene is TRBV12-3 or TRBV12-4, the J gene TRBJ2-7; D tentatively reads TRBD1 or TRBD2 (6 bases each). This CDR3 comprises 13 residues. The V and J ends lost 2 bases and 6 bases respectively, with 11 bases between them. Here the CDR3 DNA reads TGTGCCAGCAGTTTACTGGGGGGCTCCGAGCAGTACTTC. Encoded protein: CASSLLGGSEQYF.

The chain joins TRBV5-1 to TRBJ1-2, with 8 bases that match TRBD1. The CDR3 loop spans 14 amino acids. CDR1 SGHRS and CDR2 YFSETQ come from the germline V gene. V lost 4 bases and J lost 6; bases outside the gene matches: 8. The CDR3 loop is CASSGRTGRDGYTF. CDR3 coding DNA: TGCGCCAGCAGCGGACGGACAGGGAGAGATGGCTACACCTTC.

V is TRBV5-7 and J is TRBJ2-3; 9 bases map to TRBD1. TRBV5-7 is annotated as an ORF whose role is uncertain. Losses at the gene ends were 6 bases for V and 9 bases for J; bases not matched to a gene: 17. The CDR3 contains 16 residues. In DNA form, the CDR3 reads TGTGCCAGCAACCCTAACAGGGGGCGAATAACCCTCACGCAGTATTTT. It encodes CASNPNRGRITLTQYF.

The J gene is TRBJ1-4, the V gene TRBV5-1, with a weak D call TRBD1 (5 bases). The CDR3 totals 17 residues. Per the germline V gene, CDR1 is SGHRS and CDR2 is YFSETQ. Between the trimmed V and J ends, which lost 1 base and 5 bases, there was a span of 18 bases. CDR3 sequence reads: CASSLPNRAGQNEKLFF. The CDR3 nucleotides are TGCGCCAGCAGCTTGCCGAACCGGGCGGGGCAGAATGAAAAACTGTTTTTT.

This clonotype was picked up a small number of times. The chain employs TRBV5-1 and TRBJ1-1, with TRBD1 as a possible D gene (5 bases). The CDR3 extends over 13 amino acids. V gave up 4 bases and J gave up 10 bases, with 17 bases separating them. Looked up from germline, CDR1 is SGHRS and CDR2 is YFSETQ. CDR3: CASSRAVTGGAFF. The CDR3 coding sequence is TGCGCCAGCAGCCGTGCGGTCACCGGGGGAGCTTTCTTT.